These T cell receptor beta chains were read from a single sample in a study of blood T cell repertoires in COVID-19. The table came from immunoSEQ multiplex PCR; TCRdb's copy has only in-frame clones and leaves some out. The table has 150,000 to 200,000 clones, 76% seen once; the top ten hold roughly 8.7%. Sequencing was carried out using peripheral blood. Receptor source: a woman between 50 and 59 years old with active or convalescent COVID-19. CDR3s include the opening cysteine and the closing phenylalanine or tryptophan. A D gene is named only where the DNA matches it firmly. Clone size is given for some rows only: seen once, a few or many times, or a class if the clone is expanded.

v_gene	j_gene	len	d_gene	abundance	CDR3nt	CDR3aa
TRBV5-6	TRBJ2-1	13	NA	NA	TGTGCCAGCAGCTCCGGGACACACAATGAGCAGTTCTTC	CASSSGTHNEQFF
TRBV9	TRBJ2-3	15	TRBD2	NA	TGTGCCAGCAGCTCCGCGGGGGTTAGCACAGATACGCAGTATTTT	CASSSAGVSTDTQYF
TRBV27	TRBJ1-6	18	TRBD1	NA	TGTGCCAGCAGTCCCGGGACAGGGCCGAGCTCCTATAATTCACCCCTCCACTTT	CASSPGTGPSSYNSPLHF
TRBV7-8	TRBJ2-1	15	TRBD1	NA	TGTGCCAGCAGCTTCACGGGACAGGGAAAGGGTGAGCAGTTCTTC	CASSFTGQGKGEQFF
TRBV7-6	TRBJ2-7	15	TRBD1	NA	TGTGCCAGCAGCACGCAGACAGGGGGCGGCTACGAGCAGTACTTC	CASSTQTGGGYEQYF
TRBV5-1	TRBJ2-7	16	TRBD2	NA	TGCGCCAGCAGCTTGGCCGCCAGCGGGAGGGGTTACGAGCAGTACTTC	CASSLAASGRGYEQYF
TRBV3-1/TRBV3-2	TRBJ2-2	15	NA	NA	TGTGCCAGCAGCTCCCCTGCGACGAACACCGGGGAGCTGTTTTTT	CASSSPATNTGELFF
TRBV18	TRBJ1-2	13	NA	NA	TGTGCCAGCTCACCACAGGGGGACTATGGCTACACCTTC	CASSPQGDYGYTF
TRBV18	TRBJ1-5	17	TRBD1	NA	TGTGCCAGCTCACCCGCGGGACAGGGACGAAGCAATCAGCCCCAGCATTTT	CASSPAGQGRSNQPQHF
TRBV7-2	TRBJ2-5	15	NA	NA	TGTGCCAGCAGCTTAGATCGGCGGCCAAGGGAGACCCAGTACTTC	CASSLDRRPRETQYF
TRBV27	TRBJ1-2	17	TRBD1	NA	TGTGCCAGCAGTTTAGGACAGGGGGTCATAGGACCGTATGGCTACACCTTC	CASSLGQGVIGPYGYTF
TRBV7-9	TRBJ1-4	13	NA	NA	TGTGCCAGCAGCCGACAGGATAATGAAAAACTGTTTTTT	CASSRQDNEKLFF
TRBV2	TRBJ2-3	13	NA	NA	TGTGCCAGCAGAGGACACCCCACAGATACGCAGTATTTT	CASRGHPTDTQYF
TRBV30	TRBJ2-4	14	NA	NA	TGTGCCTGGAACCGGGGACTAGCCAAAAACATTCAGTACTTC	CAWNRGLAKNIQYF
TRBV5-4	TRBJ2-5	16	TRBD2	NA	TGTGCCAGCAGCTTGGAATGGCGGGAGGTCCCAGAGACCCAGTACTTC	CASSLEWREVPETQYF
TRBV5-8	TRBJ2-2	14	NA	NA	TGTGCCAGCAGCCATGGACAGTACACCGGGGAGCTGTTTTTT	CASSHGQYTGELFF
TRBV21-1	TRBJ1-1	13	NA	NA	TGTGCCAGCAGCAAAAACAGTAACACTGAAGCTTTCTTT	CASSKNSNTEAFF
TRBV7-2	TRBJ2-3	14	TRBD1	once	TGTGCCAGCAGCGCGGGACAGGGGTTCGATACGCAGTATTTT	CASSAGQGFDTQYF
TRBV7-6	TRBJ1-3	15	NA	NA	TGTGCCAGCAGCCCCCGGACCGAGGGTGGAAACACCATATATTTT	CASSPRTEGGNTIYF
TRBV6-2/TRBV6-3	TRBJ2-3	19	TRBD2	NA	TGTGCCAGCAGTCGCTCGCTAGCGGGGGCCGGCGGGCGCACAGATACGCAGTATTTT	CASSRSLAGAGGRTDTQYF
TRBV15	TRBJ2-2	14	NA	NA	TGTGCCACCAGCAGAGGGGGCAGGACCGGGGAGCTGTTTTTT	CATSRGGRTGELFF
TRBV7-9	TRBJ1-2	12	TRBD1	NA	TGTGCCAGCAGCTGGACAGGCGATGGCTACACCTTC	CASSWTGDGYTF
TRBV19	TRBJ2-4	15	NA	NA	TGTGCCAGTAGTATAGGCGGACAGCTTAAAAACATTCAGTACTTC	CASSIGGQLKNIQYF
TRBV14	TRBJ2-5	15	NA	NA	TGTGCCAGCAGCCAAGATGGGCAGGGTAAAGAGACCCAGTACTTC	CASSQDGQGKETQYF
TRBV6-5	TRBJ1-3	14	TRBD1	NA	TGTGCCACGGGAGACAGGGGGGCTGGAAACACCATATATTTT	CATGDRGAGNTIYF
TRBV2	TRBJ2-3	14	TRBD1	NA	TGTGCCAGCGTGACAGGGGGGAACACAGATACGCAGTATTTT	CASVTGGNTDTQYF
TRBV10-3	TRBJ2-3	16	NA	NA	TGTGCCATCAGTGAGGGTCTTAATAGGGGGACAGATACGCAGTATTTT	CAISEGLNRGTDTQYF
TRBV6-2/TRBV6-3	TRBJ1-4	16	NA	NA	TGTGCCAGCAGTTCCCCGGCAGGCTCAACTAATGAAAAACTGTTTTTT	CASSSPAGSTNEKLFF
TRBV27	TRBJ2-2	13	NA	few	TGTGCCAGCAGTTTAAAGCACACCGGGGAGCTGTTTTTT	CASSLKHTGELFF
TRBV21-1	TRBJ2-3	16	NA	NA	TGTGCCAGCAGCATCAAGGGAGAGCAGAGCACAGATACGCAGTATTTT	CASSIKGEQSTDTQYF
TRBV7-2	TRBJ1-5	16	NA	NA	TGTGCCAGCAGCTTAGGGGCAGGGATGGGCAATCAGCCCCAGCATTTT	CASSLGAGMGNQPQHF
TRBV7-8	TRBJ2-7	14	TRBD1	NA	TGTGCCAGCAGTTCGACAGGGGGCATATACGAGCAGTACTTC	CASSSTGGIYEQYF
TRBV7-9	TRBJ1-2	13	NA	NA	TGTGCCAGCAGCTTAAACAGCGGGGATGGCTACACCTTC	CASSLNSGDGYTF